The rows below give T cell receptor beta chains drawn from one sample of a study of long-term antiretroviral therapy in people with HIV. Here immunoSEQ multiplex PCR was the method, and the copy in TCRdb shows in-frame clones only, minus some. Among roughly 28,000 clones, about 96% were seen once, and the ten largest hold 8%. The input for sequencing was unsorted PBMCs, taken about 6.6 years after starting antiretroviral therapy. These TCRs come from a man aged 25-45 years with HIV. CDR3s include the opening cysteine and the closing phenylalanine or tryptophan.

TRBV6-4,TRBJ2-1,CASSERLAGSNEQFF
TRBV5-8,TRBJ2-7,CASSAGTGAYEQYF
TRBV9,TRBJ2-2,CASSGRTSAPGELFF
TRBV7-2,TRBJ1-5,CASTSRGESNQPQHF
TRBV7-2,TRBJ2-5,CASSRGQGETQYF
TRBV10-2,TRBJ1-2,CASSETGGGRGYTF
TRBV7-2,TRBJ1-2,CASSLIKRFPANYGYTF
TRBV5-1,TRBJ2-7,CASSLGYEQYF
TRBV5-1,TRBJ1-2,CASSLEAGQGYTF
TRBV27,TRBJ2-3,CASSFDNTDTQYF
TRBV10-2,TRBJ1-2,CASSESPGNYGYTF
TRBV12-2,TRBJ1-2,CASRPGQGNRSCGYTF
TRBV7-8,TRBJ2-3,CASSFRGSGGTDTQYF
TRBV5-6,TRBJ2-1,CASSPRDRGSYNEQFF
TRBV10-3,TRBJ2-1,CASSPDQYNEQFF
TRBV4-3,TRBJ1-1,CASSRNSRGGVGEAFF
TRBV10-3,TRBJ1-1,CAIKGTQVNEAFF
TRBV11-3,TRBJ2-1,CASSPEWGEQFF
TRBV13,TRBJ2-5,CASSPGWREETQYF
TRBV5-1,TRBJ1-6,CASSSTGPDYNSPLHF
TRBV5-1,TRBJ2-7,CASSLGWGGNEQYF
TRBV6-4,TRBJ2-2,CASSDGEGTGELFF
TRBV19,TRBJ2-5,CASSIVSGGHLRETQYF
TRBV5-1,TRBJ1-5,CASSPDRGSNQPQHF
TRBV5-5,TRBJ2-7,CASSLEGLLVYEQYF
TRBV6-6,TRBJ2-1,CASSDMTNEFF
TRBV10-3,TRBJ1-1,CAISESGGTEAFF
TRBV6-1,TRBJ1-5,CASILDRGRVQPQHF
TRBV7-9,TRBJ1-1,CASSLGGGADTEAFF
TRBV19,TRBJ1-1,CASAAGQGGDRAEAFF
TRBV7-8,TRBJ2-2,CASSLVVSPGELFF
TRBV2,TRBJ2-7,CASIWTSGRFEQYF
TRBV5-1,TRBJ2-1,CASGVGGYNEQFF
TRBV29-1,TRBJ1-1,CSVLGAIEAFF
TRBV19,TRBJ2-7,CASSRLAGDAYEQYF
TRBV30,TRBJ2-7,CASDRFSYEQYF
TRBV6-1,TRBJ1-4,CASSDPNEKLFF
TRBV6-4,TRBJ2-1,CASSDETSGANEQFF
TRBV7-2,TRBJ2-3,CASSPVAGSDTQYF